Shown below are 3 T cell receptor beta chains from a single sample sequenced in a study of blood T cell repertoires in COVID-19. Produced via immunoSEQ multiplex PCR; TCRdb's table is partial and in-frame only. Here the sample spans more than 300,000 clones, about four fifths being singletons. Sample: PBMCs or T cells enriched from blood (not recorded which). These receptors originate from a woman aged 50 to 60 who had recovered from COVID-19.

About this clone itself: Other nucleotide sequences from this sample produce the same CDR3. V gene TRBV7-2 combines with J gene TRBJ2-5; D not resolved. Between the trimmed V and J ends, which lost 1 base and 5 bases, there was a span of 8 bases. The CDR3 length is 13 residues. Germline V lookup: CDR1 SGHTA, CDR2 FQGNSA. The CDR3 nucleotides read TGTGCCAGCAGCTTAGGTACGAGGGAGACCCAGTACTTC. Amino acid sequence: CASSLGTRETQYF.

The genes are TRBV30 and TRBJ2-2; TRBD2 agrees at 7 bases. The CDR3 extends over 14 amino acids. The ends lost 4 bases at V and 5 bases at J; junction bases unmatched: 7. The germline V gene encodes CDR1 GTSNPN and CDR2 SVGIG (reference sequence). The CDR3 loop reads CAWNIQGGTGELFF. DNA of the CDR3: TGTGCCTGGAACATTCAGGGAGGGACCGGGGAGCTGTTTTTT.

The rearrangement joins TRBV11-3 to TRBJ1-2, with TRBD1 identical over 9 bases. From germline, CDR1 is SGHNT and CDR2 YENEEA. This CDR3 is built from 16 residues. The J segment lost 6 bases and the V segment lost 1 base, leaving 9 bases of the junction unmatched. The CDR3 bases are TGTGCCAGCAGCTTAGGGGGACAGGGCGGGAGCGATGGCTACACCTTC. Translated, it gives CASSLGGQGGSDGYTF.